This passage covers 23 T cell receptor beta chains from one sample sequenced in a study of shared clonotypes between healthy human individuals. Repertoires were generated with immunoSEQ multiplex PCR, while TCRdb's copy carries only in-frame clones and drops some. The sample records around 1.1 million clones, roughly 80% being singletons. The sequencing input was memory CD4+ T cells from PBMCs. The subset: CD45RA-negative fraction. The receptors were sampled from a man between 18 and 35 years old in good health. Some clones in this sample may be carry-over from other donors' samples.

V is TRBV5-1 and J is TRBJ1-3; weak D call: TRBD1 (6 bases). This CDR3 has 16 amino acids. Germline V gene data show CDR1 as SGHRS and CDR2 as YFSETQ. The V end was cut by 5 bases, the J end by 4 bases, with 19 bases between. CDR3 residues: CASRPSLGGNGNTIYF. In DNA form, the CDR3 reads TGCGCCAGCAGACCCTCCTTAGGGGGGAACGGAAACACCATATATTTT.

The rearrangement uses TRBV7-9 and TRBJ2-1; a possible D gene is TRBD2 (5 bases). This CDR3 has 17 residues. The V gene lost 4 bases and the J gene lost 3 bases, with 19 bases spanning the gap. The germline V gene has CDR1 SEHNR and CDR2 FQNEAQ (reference sequence). For the CDR3, the DNA is TGTGCCAGCAGCTCGAACTCGGTGGGAGCAAACTACAATGAGCAGTTCTTC. Translation: CASSSNSVGANYNEQFF.

This clone has a count of ten or more. The chain combines TRBV30 with TRBJ1-2; D gene unclear. Germline V gene lookup returns CDR1 GTSNPN and CDR2 SVGIG (reference sequence). The CDR3 runs 13 residues. V gave up 0 bases and J gave up 4 bases, with 9 bases separating them. The CDR3 coding sequence is TGTGCCTGGAGTGTAGGCCAGACCTATGGCTACACCTTC. This gives the protein CAWSVGQTYGYTF.

J is TRBJ1-1 and V is TRBV6-1; possible D gene TRBD1, 6 bases. V was trimmed by 5 bases and J by 7 bases, leaving 8 bases between them. CDR1 is MNHNS and CDR2 is SASEGT in the germline V gene. The CDR3 is 11 amino acids. Here the CDR3 reads CASSRQVEAFF. CDR3 sequence (DNA): TGTGCCAGCAGTAGACAGGTTGAAGCTTTCTTT.

This clone was seen only a few times. This chain links TRBV9 with TRBJ1-4; D unresolved. The germline V gene encodes CDR1 SGDLS and CDR2 YYNGEE. The CDR3 runs to 15 residues. V lost 2 bases, J lost 2 bases, and 10 bases lay in between. The CDR3 DNA reads TGTGCCAGCAGCGTGGGAAGAACGACTAATGAAAAACTGTTTTTT. Protein sequence: CASSVGRTTNEKLFF.

Of note for this clone: Being one base from a much bigger clone, this may be a read error. This chain joins TRBV27 and TRBJ2-5; D is perhaps TRBD2 (5 bases). The CDR3 sequence is 11 residues long. The germline V gene encodes CDR1 MNHEY and CDR2 SMNVEV (reference sequence). The CDR3 DNA reads TGTGCCAGCAGTTTCGGGGAGACCCAGCACTTC. The encoded protein is CASSFGETQHF.

This clone was recorded a few times. The chain employs TRBV29-1 and TRBJ1-2, with 8 bases matching TRBD1. The CDR3 extends over 15 amino acids. The J segment lost 4 bases and the V segment lost 0 bases, leaving 7 bases of the junction unmatched. Germline V gives CDR1 SQVTM, CDR2 ANQGSEA. The CDR3 protein is CSVEEIGQGGYGYTF. CDR3 DNA: TGCAGCGTTGAAGAAATCGGACAGGGAGGCTATGGCTACACCTTC.

This clone was detected ten times or more. This same CDR3 is encoded by further DNA sequences in the sample. The chain combines TRBV30 with TRBJ1-3; D perhaps matches TRBD1 (5 bases). Germline loops: CDR1 GTSNPN, CDR2 SVGIG (reference sequence). V lost 6 bases, J lost 2 bases, and 23 bases lay in between. There are 17 residues in the CDR3. CDR3 nucleotides: TGTGCCTGCCGGCGACCCAGGCGGGGGGTCCCTGGAAACACCATATATTTT. Encoded protein: CACRRPRRGVPGNTIYF.

The chain joins TRBV5-4 to TRBJ1-3; the D gene is possibly TRBD1 (5 bases). Germline CDR1 is SGHNT and CDR2 is YYREEE (reference sequence). The CDR3 runs 18 residues. Between the trimmed V and J ends, which lost 4 bases and 4 bases, there was a span of 24 bases. Written as DNA, the CDR3 is TGTGCCAGCAGCCGTCACCTAGACACAGGACGACCAGGAAACACCATATATTTT. Its protein product is CASSRHLDTGRPGNTIYF.

This clone showed up just once. This sequence joins TRBV28 and TRBJ2-7; no firm D call. CDR1 and CDR2 from the germline V gene are MDHEN and SYDVKM. This CDR3 has 13 amino acids. Trimming shortened V by 3 bases and J by 1 base, and 7 bases separated the two germline ends. CDR3 sequence: CASSLRPSYEQYF. DNA for the CDR3: TGTGCCAGCAGTTTGCGACCGTCCTACGAGCAGTACTTC.

CDR3 sequence reads: CASSPTPDRGAATNEKLFF. The DNA of the CDR3 is TGCGCCAGCAGCCCCACCCCGGACAGGGGAGCTGCAACTAATGAAAAACTGTTTTTT. This sequence joins TRBV4-1 and TRBJ1-4, with TRBD1 matching over 9 bases. The germline V gene has CDR1 MGHRA and CDR2 YSYEKL. The CDR3 is made up of 19 amino acids. Trimming took 4 bases from V and 0 from J; bases not matched to a gene: 12.

For this clone: A read error is likely here: a far larger clone is one base away. The same CDR3 also results from other DNA sequences found in this sample. V gene TRBV5-8 combines with J gene TRBJ1-2, with D tentatively TRBD1 (6 bases). This CDR3 contains 13 residues. CDR1 is SGHTS, CDR2 YDEGEE, per germline. Trimming took off 1 base at V and 4 bases at J, with 8 bases between the two ends. The CDR3 region is CASSLTGIYGYTF. The CDR3 bases are TGTGCCAGCAGCTTGACAGGGATCTATGGCTACACCTTC.

The chain combines TRBV11-2 with TRBJ1-4; D remains ambiguous. V dropped 4 bases and J dropped 7 bases, with 13 bases sitting between them. Germline values: CDR1 SGHAT, CDR2 FQNNGV. This CDR3 has 14 residues. CDR3 sequence reads: CASSSNTFSEKLFF. CDR3 sequence (DNA): TGTGCCAGCAGCTCGAACACGTTTAGTGAAAAACTGTTTTTT.

V is TRBV6-1 and J is TRBJ2-2; D gene ambiguous. The CDR3 has 14 amino acids. V lost 9 bases to trimming and J lost 2 bases, with 13 bases between them. Germline V lookup: CDR1 MNHNS, CDR2 SASEGT. The CDR3 DNA reads TGTGCCAGGGGGATATTCATTAACACCGGGGAGCTGTTTTTT. As protein: CARGIFINTGELFF.

V usage is TRBV11-2 and J usage is TRBJ1-5; 8 bases are shared with TRBD1. This CDR3 is built from 14 residues. The germline V gene has CDR1 SGHAT and CDR2 FQNNGV. With 1 base clipped from V and 5 bases from J, the junction kept 1 base outside the gene matches. CDR3 sequence (DNA): TGTGCCAGCAGCTTAGGACAGGGGCATCAGCCCCAGCATTTT. Its protein product is CASSLGQGHQPQHF.

This chain uses TRBV7-6 with TRBJ1-2, with TRBD1 matching 8 bases. The CDR3 loop spans 18 amino acids. Trimming cost V 1 base and J 4 bases; bases outside gene matches: 14. Germline CDR1 reads SGHVS; CDR2 reads FNYEAQ. This CDR3 reads CASSLGIPTAGGSYGYTF. The CDR3, as DNA: TGTGCCAGCAGCTTAGGCATCCCCACGGCAGGGGGCAGCTATGGCTACACCTTC.

The CDR3: CASSMYSNTEAFF. The CDR3 DNA reads as TGTGCCAGCAGCATGTACTCGAACACTGAAGCTTTCTTT. The rearrangement uses TRBV7-8 and TRBJ1-1; no clear D gene. CDR1 is SGHVS, CDR2 FQNEAQ, per germline. Trimming stripped 5 bases from V and 1 base from J, with 8 bases between. The CDR3 totals 13 residues.

This clone has a single count. The chain joins TRBV5-1 to TRBJ2-1; TRBD2 might be the D (5 bases). The CDR3 is made up of 14 amino acids. V shed 5 bases and J shed 0 bases, with 9 bases lying between them. Germline V gene lookup returns CDR1 SGHRS and CDR2 YFSETQ. CDR3 in amino acids: CASRQSGSYNEQFF. The CDR3 DNA follows: TGCGCCAGCAGACAAAGCGGCTCCTACAATGAGCAGTTCTTC.

Comments on this clone: Additional DNA sequences in this sample encode the identical CDR3. This sequence joins TRBV5-1 and TRBJ1-1; possible D gene TRBD1, 5 bases. V lost 1 base to trimming and J lost 0 bases, with 7 bases between them. The CDR3 sequence is 14 residues long. The germline V gene has CDR1 SGHRS and CDR2 YFSETQ. Here the CDR3 reads CASSLPGLNTEAFF. The CDR3 coding sequence is TGCGCCAGCAGCTTGCCAGGGCTGAACACTGAAGCTTTCTTT.

V usage is TRBV2 and J usage is TRBJ2-2; D might be TRBD1 or TRBD2, each matching 6 bases. The CDR3 runs 15 residues. Germline lookup yields CDR1 SNHLY and CDR2 FYNNEI. Trimming left V 8 bases short and J 6 bases short, with 19 bases between. The CDR3 here is CASQVSRGGAGELFF. As DNA, the CDR3 is TGTGCCAGCCAGGTGTCCAGGGGAGGCGCCGGGGAGCTGTTTTTT.

This clone has just one count. J is TRBJ2-7 and V is TRBV10-2; perhaps TRBD1 as D (7 bases). Looked up from germline, CDR1 is WSHSY and CDR2 is SAAADI. This CDR3 is 12 amino acids long. V lost 10 bases and J 3 bases, leaving 13 bases between the germline ends. The chain's CDR3 is CATPRGDYEQYF. CDR3 coding DNA: TGCGCCACCCCCAGGGGGGACTACGAGCAGTACTTC.

The CDR3 DNA is TGTGCCAGCAGTTTTCTGGGGCTAGTGACAGATACGCAGTATTTT. It specifies CASSFLGLVTDTQYF. V usage is TRBV28 and J usage is TRBJ2-3, with D possibly being TRBD1 (5 bases). Trimming stripped 3 bases from V and 3 bases from J, with 13 bases between. The CDR3 totals 15 residues. The germline gives CDR1 MDHEN, CDR2 SYDVKM.

This clone was detected only once. The chain recombines TRBV5-1 with TRBJ2-7, with D maybe TRBD2 (6 bases). This CDR3 has 13 amino acids. Trimming pared 6 bases from V and 0 bases from J, leaving 10 bases between. Per the germline V gene, CDR1 is SGHRS and CDR2 is YFSETQ. The CDR3, as DNA: TGCGCCAGCAACGCGGGAAGCTCCTACGAGCAGTACTTC. Translated, it gives CASNAGSSYEQYF.